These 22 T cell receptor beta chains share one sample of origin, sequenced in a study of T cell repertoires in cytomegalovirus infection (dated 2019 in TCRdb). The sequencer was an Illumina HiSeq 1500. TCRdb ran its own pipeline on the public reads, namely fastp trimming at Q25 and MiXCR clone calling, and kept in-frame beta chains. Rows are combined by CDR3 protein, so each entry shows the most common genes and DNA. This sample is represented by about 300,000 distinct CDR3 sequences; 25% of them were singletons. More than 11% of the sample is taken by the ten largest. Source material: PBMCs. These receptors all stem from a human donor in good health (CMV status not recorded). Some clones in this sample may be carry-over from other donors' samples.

The CDR3 protein is CATATGSQPQHF. The CDR3 DNA is TGTGCCACAGCCACGGGGTCTCAGCCCCAGCATTTT. V gene TRBV24-1 combines with J gene TRBJ1-5; no firm D call. CDR1 and CDR2 (germline): KGHDR, SFDVKD. This CDR3 has 12 residues. Trimming stripped 10 bases from V and 6 bases from J, with 12 bases between.

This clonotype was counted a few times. CDR3 sequence (DNA): TGCGCCAGCAGCTTGGAAGGGGTTGACGAGCAGTACTTC. This translates into CASSLEGVDEQYF. This sequence joins TRBV5-1 and TRBJ2-7; D might be TRBD1 (5 bases). V was shortened by 0 bases and J by 5 bases, with 9 bases between the two germline ends. CDR1 is SGHRS and CDR2 is YFSETQ in the germline V gene. The CDR3 totals 13 residues.

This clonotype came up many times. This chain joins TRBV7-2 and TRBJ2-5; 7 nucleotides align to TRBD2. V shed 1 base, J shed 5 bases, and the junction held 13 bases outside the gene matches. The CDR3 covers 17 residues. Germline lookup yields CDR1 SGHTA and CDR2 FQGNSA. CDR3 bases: TGTGCCAGCAGCTTAGACGCCGCGGGGGTGGGAGGGGAGACCCAGTACTTC. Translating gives CASSLDAAGVGGETQYF.

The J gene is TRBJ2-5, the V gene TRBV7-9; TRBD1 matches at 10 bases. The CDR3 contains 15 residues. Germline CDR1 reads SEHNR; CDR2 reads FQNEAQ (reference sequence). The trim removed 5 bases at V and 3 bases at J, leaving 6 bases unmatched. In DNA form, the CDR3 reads TGTGCCAGCAGCCTCTCCGGGACAGGGGAAGAGACCCAGTACTTC. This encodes CASSLSGTGEETQYF.

The CDR3 sequence is CASSPPGTGAYEQYF. The CDR3 coding sequence is TGTGCCAGCAGTCCCCCCGGGACAGGGGCCTACGAGCAGTACTTC. V is TRBV6-2 or TRBV6-3 and J is TRBJ2-7; 10 positions agree with TRBD1. Germline V gene sequence: CDR1 MNHEY, CDR2 SVGEGT. After removal of 5 bases from V and 2 bases from J, the junction contained 6 bases not matched to a gene. The CDR3 is 15 residues long.

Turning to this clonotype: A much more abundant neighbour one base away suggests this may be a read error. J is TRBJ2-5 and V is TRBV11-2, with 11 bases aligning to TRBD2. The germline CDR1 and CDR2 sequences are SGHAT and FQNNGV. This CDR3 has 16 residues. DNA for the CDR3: TGTGCCGGCAGCTTCCGGACTAGCGGGCAGAAGGAGACCCAGTACTTC. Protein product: CAGSFRTSGQKETQYF. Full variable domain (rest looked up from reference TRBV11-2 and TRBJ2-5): EAGVAQSPRYKIIEKRQSVAFWCNPISGHATLYWYQQILGQGPKLLIQFQNNGVVDDSQLPKDRFSAERLKGVDSTLKIQPAKLEDSAVYLCAGSFRTSGQKETQYFGPGTRLLVL.

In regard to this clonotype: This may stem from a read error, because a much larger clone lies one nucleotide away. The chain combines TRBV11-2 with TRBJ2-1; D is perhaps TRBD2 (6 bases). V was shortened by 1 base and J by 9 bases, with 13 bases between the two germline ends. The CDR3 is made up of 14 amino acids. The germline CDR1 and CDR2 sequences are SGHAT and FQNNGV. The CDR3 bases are TGTGCCAGCAGCTTAGGAAGGCTAGCGATTGAGCAGTTCTTC. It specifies CASSLGRLAIEQFF.

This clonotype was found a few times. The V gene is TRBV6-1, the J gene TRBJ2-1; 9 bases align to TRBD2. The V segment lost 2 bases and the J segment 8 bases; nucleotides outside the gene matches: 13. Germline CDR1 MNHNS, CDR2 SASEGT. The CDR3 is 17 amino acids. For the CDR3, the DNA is TGTGCCAGCAGTGAATTGGGCGGGGGGGCCTTTGTGCATGAGCAGTTCTTC. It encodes CASSELGGGAFVHEQFF.

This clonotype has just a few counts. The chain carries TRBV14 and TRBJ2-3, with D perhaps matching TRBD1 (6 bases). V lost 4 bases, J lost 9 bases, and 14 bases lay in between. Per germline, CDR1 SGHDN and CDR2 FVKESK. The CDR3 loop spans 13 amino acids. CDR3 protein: CASSRDRSETQYF. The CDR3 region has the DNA TGTGCCAGCAGCCGCGACAGGTCCGAGACGCAGTATTTT.

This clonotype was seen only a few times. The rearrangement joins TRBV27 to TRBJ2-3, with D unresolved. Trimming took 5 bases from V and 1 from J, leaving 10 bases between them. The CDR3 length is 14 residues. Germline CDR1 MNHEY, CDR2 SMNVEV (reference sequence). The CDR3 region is CASSPLRRTDTQYF. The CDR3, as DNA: TGTGCCAGCAGTCCGCTAAGGCGCACAGATACGCAGTATTTT.

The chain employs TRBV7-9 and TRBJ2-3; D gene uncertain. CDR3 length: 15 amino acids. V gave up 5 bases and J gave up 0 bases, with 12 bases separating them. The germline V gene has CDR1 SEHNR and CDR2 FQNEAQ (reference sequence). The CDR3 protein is CASSPHGSSTDTQYF. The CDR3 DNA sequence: TGTGCCAGCAGCCCCCACGGTTCTAGCACAGATACGCAGTATTTT.

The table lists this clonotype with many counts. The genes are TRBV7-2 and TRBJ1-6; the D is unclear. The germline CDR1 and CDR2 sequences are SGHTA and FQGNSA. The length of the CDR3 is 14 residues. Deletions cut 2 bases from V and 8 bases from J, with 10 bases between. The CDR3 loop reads CASSLRIRDSPLHF. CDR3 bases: TGTGCCAGCAGCTTAAGGATTAGGGATTCACCCCTCCACTTT. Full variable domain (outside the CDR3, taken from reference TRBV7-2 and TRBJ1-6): GAGVSQSPSNKVTEKGKDVELRCDPISGHTALYWYRQSLGQGLEFLIYFQGNSAPDKSGLPSDRFSAERTGGSVSTLTIQRTQQEDSAVYLCASSLRIRDSPLHFGNGTRLTVT.

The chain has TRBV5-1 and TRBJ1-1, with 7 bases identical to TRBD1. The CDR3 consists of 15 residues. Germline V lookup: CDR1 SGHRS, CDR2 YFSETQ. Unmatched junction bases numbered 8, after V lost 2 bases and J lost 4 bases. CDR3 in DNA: TGCGCCAGCAGCTTAGAGGGACAGAGCCCCACTGAAGCTTTCTTT. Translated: CASSLEGQSPTEAFF.

The CDR3 nucleotides read TGCAGCGTCCGGGACGGTGGTAATCAGCCCCAGCATTTT. Translating it yields CSVRDGGNQPQHF. This chain links TRBV29-1 with TRBJ1-5; possibly TRBD1 for D (5 bases). The CDR3 length is 13 residues. Germline V CDR1 and CDR2: SQVTM, ANQGSEA. V dropped 6 bases and J dropped 4 bases, with 13 bases sitting between them.

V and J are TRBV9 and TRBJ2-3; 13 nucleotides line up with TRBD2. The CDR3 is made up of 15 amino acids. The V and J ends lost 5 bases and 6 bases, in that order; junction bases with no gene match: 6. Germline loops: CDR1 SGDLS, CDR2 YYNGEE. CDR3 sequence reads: CASSPGLAGVDTQYF. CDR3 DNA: TGTGCCAGCAGTCCCGGACTAGCGGGAGTGGATACGCAGTATTTT.

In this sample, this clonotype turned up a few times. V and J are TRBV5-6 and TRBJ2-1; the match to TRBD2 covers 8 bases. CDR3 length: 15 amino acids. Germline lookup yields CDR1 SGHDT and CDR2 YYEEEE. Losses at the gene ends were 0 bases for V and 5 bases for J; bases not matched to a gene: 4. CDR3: CASSLGGGMNNEQFF. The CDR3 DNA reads TGTGCCAGCAGCTTGGGCGGGGGGATGAACAATGAGCAGTTCTTC. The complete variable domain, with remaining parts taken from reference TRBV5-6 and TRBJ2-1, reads DAGVTQSPTHLIKTRGQQVTLRCSPKSGHDTVSWYQQALGQGPQFIFQYYEEEERQRGNFPDRFSGHQFPNYSSELNVNALLLGDSALYLCASSLGGGMNNEQFFGPGTRLTVL.

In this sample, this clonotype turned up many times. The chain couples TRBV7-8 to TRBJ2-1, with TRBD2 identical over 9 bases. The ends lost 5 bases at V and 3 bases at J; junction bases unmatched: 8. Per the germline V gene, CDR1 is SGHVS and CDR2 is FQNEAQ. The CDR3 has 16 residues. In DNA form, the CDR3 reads TGTGCCAGCAGCCTCTCAAGCGGGAGGCTCTACAATGAGCAGTTCTTC. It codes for CASSLSSGRLYNEQFF. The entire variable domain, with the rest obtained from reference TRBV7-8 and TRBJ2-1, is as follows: GAGVSQSPRYKVAKRGQDVALRCDPISGHVSLFWYQQALGQGPEFLTYFQNEAQLDKSGLPSDRFFAERPEGSVSTLKIQRTQQEDSAVYLCASSLSSGRLYNEQFFGPGTRLTVL.

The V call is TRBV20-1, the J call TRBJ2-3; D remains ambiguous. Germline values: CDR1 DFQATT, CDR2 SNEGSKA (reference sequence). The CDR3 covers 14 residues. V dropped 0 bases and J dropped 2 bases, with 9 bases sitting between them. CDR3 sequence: CSARDPRITDTQYF. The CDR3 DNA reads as TGCAGTGCTAGAGATCCACGGATCACAGATACGCAGTATTTT.

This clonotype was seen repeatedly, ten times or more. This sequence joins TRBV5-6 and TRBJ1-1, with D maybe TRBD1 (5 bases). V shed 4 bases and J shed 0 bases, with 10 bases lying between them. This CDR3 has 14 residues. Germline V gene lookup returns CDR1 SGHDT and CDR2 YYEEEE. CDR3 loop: CASSPGRVNTEAFF. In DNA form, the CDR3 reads TGTGCCAGCAGCCCGGGACGGGTGAACACTGAAGCTTTCTTT. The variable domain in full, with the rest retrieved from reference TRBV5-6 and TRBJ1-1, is DAGVTQSPTHLIKTRGQQVTLRCSPKSGHDTVSWYQQALGQGPQFIFQYYEEEERQRGNFPDRFSGHQFPNYSSELNVNALLLGDSALYLCASSPGRVNTEAFFGQGTRLTVV.

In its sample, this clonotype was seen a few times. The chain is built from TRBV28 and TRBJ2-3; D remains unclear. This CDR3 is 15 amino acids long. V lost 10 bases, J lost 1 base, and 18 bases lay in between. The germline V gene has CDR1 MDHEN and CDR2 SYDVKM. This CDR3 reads CAIPTPKTRTDTQYF. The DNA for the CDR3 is TGTGCCATCCCGACCCCAAAAACCCGCACAGATACGCAGTATTTT.

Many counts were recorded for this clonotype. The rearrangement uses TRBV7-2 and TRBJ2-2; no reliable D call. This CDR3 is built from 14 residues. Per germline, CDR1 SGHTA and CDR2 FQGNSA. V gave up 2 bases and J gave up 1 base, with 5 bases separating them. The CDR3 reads CASSLNQNTGELFF. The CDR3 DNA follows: TGTGCCAGCAGCTTAAATCAGAACACCGGGGAGCTGTTTTTT.

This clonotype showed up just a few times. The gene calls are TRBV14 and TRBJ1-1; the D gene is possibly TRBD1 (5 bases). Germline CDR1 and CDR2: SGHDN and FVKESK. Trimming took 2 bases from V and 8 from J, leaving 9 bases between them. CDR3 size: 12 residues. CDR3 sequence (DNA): TGTGCCAGCAGCCAACAGGGACTCGAAGCTTTCTTT. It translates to CASSQQGLEAFF.